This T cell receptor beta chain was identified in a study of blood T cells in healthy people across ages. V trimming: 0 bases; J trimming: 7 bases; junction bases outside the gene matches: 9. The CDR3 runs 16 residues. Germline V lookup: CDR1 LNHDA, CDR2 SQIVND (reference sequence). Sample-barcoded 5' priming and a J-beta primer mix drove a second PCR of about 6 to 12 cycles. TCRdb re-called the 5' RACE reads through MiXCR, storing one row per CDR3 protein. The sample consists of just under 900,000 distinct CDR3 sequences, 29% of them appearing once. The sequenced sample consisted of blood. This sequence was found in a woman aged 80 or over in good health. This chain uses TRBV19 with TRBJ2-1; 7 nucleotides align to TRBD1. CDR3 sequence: CASSIDRDRPLNEQFF. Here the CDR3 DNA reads TGTGCCAGTAGTATAGATCGGGACAGACCGTTGAATGAGCAGTTCTTC.